This T cell receptor (beta chain) was captured by sequencing in a study of T cell clusters in autoimmune cytopenias. Multiplex touch-down PCR amplified TRB using TRB-A and TRB-B pools in one tube. Using the multiplex PCR reads, TCRdb records one entry per CDR3 protein without DNA. The sample holds approximately 3,000 distinct CDR3 sequences. By frequency, this clonotype registers medium-sized. The antigen remains undetermined. The study's findings and limits: TRB repertoire shifts in secondary cytopenia and chronic lymphocytic leukemia mostly reflected lymphoma, not autoimmunity. Clustering suggested that physiological T cell clusters were missing in primary autoimmune cytopenia patients.

Tens of thousands of genome equivalents of blood DNA were amplified for TRB. Germline CDR1 reads MNHEY; CDR2 reads SMNVEV (reference sequence). CDR3 size: 12 residues. The chain combines TRBV27 with TRBJ2-1; the TRBD1 assignment by TCRdb is unverifiable without DNA. The receptor's source is a human donor with an autoimmune cytopenia or autoimmune hepatitis (not recorded which). The sequenced sample was peripheral blood. CDR3 sequence reads: CASRPRGNEQFF.